The next 3 T cell receptor beta chains were all read from a single sample in a study of blood T cell repertoires in COVID-19 (dated by TCRdb to 2019 to 2021). The method was the immunoSEQ multiplex PCR assay. Held by TCRdb, this immuneACCESS table contains in-frame sequences only and omits some clones. Under half of the omission traces to an unresolved V gene where checked; the cause of the rest is unknown. This sample holds some 56,000 clones; 70% to 90% were observed only once. The top ten constitute 20% to 25% of the sample. The sample was peripheral blood. These receptors all come from a human donor in a cohort sampled during active COVID-19.

The chain couples TRBV6-2 or TRBV6-3 to TRBJ2-7; TRBD2 might be the D (5 bases). Trimming removed 1 base from V and 7 bases from J, with 14 bases in between. The CDR3 runs 14 residues. CDR1 is MNHEY and CDR2 is SVGEGT in the germline V gene. CDR3: CASSYLTPGGEQYF. The CDR3 DNA follows: TGTGCCAGCAGTTACTTGACGCCTGGCGGGGAGCAGTACTTC.

On this clone: At one boundary the junction diverges from the germline segment, which might be a read error. The V gene is TRBV24-1, the J gene TRBJ1-5; D might be TRBD1 (5 bases). The germline gives CDR1 KGHDR, CDR2 SFDVKD. The CDR3 is made up of 14 amino acids. CDR3 region: CATSGRGGNQPQHF. The DNA of the CDR3 is TGTGCCACAAGTGGGAGGGGAGGAAATCAGCCCCAGCATTTT.

This chain links TRBV7-9 with TRBJ2-3; TRBD1 matches at 8 bases. V trimming: 5 bases; J trimming: 4 bases; junction bases outside the gene matches: 8. The CDR3 is made up of 15 amino acids. Germline V gives CDR1 SEHNR, CDR2 FQNEAQ (reference sequence). The CDR3 spells CASSPQGQAPDTQYF. CDR3 in DNA: TGTGCCAGCAGCCCCCAGGGACAGGCTCCAGATACGCAGTATTTT.